Listed below are T cell receptor beta chains from one sample, sequenced in a study of T cells in Graves' hyperthyroidism and ophthalmopathy. One entry per CDR3 protein results from TCRdb running MiXCR on the multiplex PCR reads. The table has some 510,000 distinct CDR3 sequences, 35% to 55% seen once. The source material was peripheral blood or thyroid tissue (not recorded which). Source of these receptors: a woman under 30 with Graves' hyperthyroidism. Each CDR3 is given with its conserved first and last residue. Each record gives: J gene, clone size, V gene, D gene, CDR3 protein, CDR3 DNA. D genes are given only for firm matches. Size tells how often a clone was seen (once, few, many) or the class of an expanded clone, and some rows leave it out.

TRBJ2-5	NA	TRBV7-9	NA	CASSLIPGEF	TGTGCCAGCAGCTTAATCCCGGGGGAGTTC
TRBJ1-1	once	TRBV7-8	NA	CASSPSLGGTEAFF	TGTGCCAGCAGCCCCTCCTTGGGGGGTACTGAAGCTTTCTTT
TRBJ2-5	NA	TRBV7-2	NA	CASSLSGGVRETQYF	TGTGCCAGCAGCTTATCCGGGGGAGTTCGGGAGACCCAGTACTTC
TRBJ2-6	many	TRBV9	NA	CASSTNTAGANVLTF	TGTGCCAGCAGCACTAATACGGCAGGGGCCAACGTCCTGACTTTC
TRBJ2-3	NA	TRBV24-1	NA	CATSDPPARGDTQYF	TGTGCCACCAGTGATCCTCCAGCGAGGGGAGATACGCAGTATTTT
TRBJ2-5	many	TRBV7-6	NA	CASSPITQETQYF	TGTGCCAGCAGCCCGATCACCCAAGAGACCCAGTACTTC
TRBJ2-2	NA	TRBV25-1	NA	CASSAPRDRNTGELFF	TGTGCCAGCAGCGCCCCTCGGGACCGAAACACCGGGGAGCTGTTTTTT
TRBJ1-2	NA	TRBV2	NA	CASSKGAGGNTF	TGTGCCAGCAGTAAAGGGGCGGGGGGTAACACCTTC
TRBJ1-1	NA	TRBV25-1	NA	CASSEYTGGLIAEAFF	TGTGCCAGCAGTGAATATACCGGCGGACTGATTGCTGAAGCTTTCTTT
TRBJ1-6	once	TRBV25-1	TRBD1	CASSPLTGRSPLHF	TGTGCCAGCAGTCCCCTGACAGGGAGATCACCCCTCCACTTT
TRBJ1-2	few	TRBV7-2	NA	CASSLGGLYGYTF	TGTGCCAGCAGCCTAGGGGGGCTCTATGGCTACACCTTC
TRBJ1-1	NA	TRBV20-1	TRBD1	CSARTQGEAFF	TGCAGTGCTAGGACACAGGGGGAAGCTTTCTTT
TRBJ1-1	many	TRBV29-1	NA	CSVSTPGNTEAFF	TGCAGCGTATCGACCCCAGGGAACACTGAAGCTTTCTTT
TRBJ1-5	few	TRBV20-1	NA	CSATRGNSNQPQHF	TGCAGTGCTACCAGGGGTAATAGCAATCAGCCCCAGCATTTT
TRBJ2-6	NA	TRBV29-1	NA	CSVEANVLTF	TGCAGCGTTGAGGCCAACGTCCTGACTTTC
TRBJ1-2	NA	TRBV20-1	NA	CSASGFTRRRATYTF	TGCAGTGCTAGTGGATTTACTAGAAGGCGAGCAACCTACACCTTC
TRBJ1-5	NA	TRBV19	NA	CASTTRDQPQHF	TGTGCCAGTACGACAAGAGATCAGCCCCAGCATTTT
TRBJ2-3	many	TRBV25-1	NA	CASRASDTSTDTQYF	TGTGCCAGCAGGGCTTCTGACACTAGCACAGATACGCAGTATTTT
TRBJ1-1	NA	TRBV9	NA	CASSDLQVGNTEAFF	TGTGCCAGCAGTGACCTACAGGTGGGTAACACTGAAGCTTTCTTT
TRBJ1-2	few	TRBV14	NA	CASSQGFYNGYTF	TGTGCCAGCAGCCAAGGTTTCTACAATGGCTACACCTTC
TRBJ2-5	many	TRBV24-1	NA	CATSDLGETQYF	TGTGCCACCAGTGATTTAGGGGAGACCCAGTACTTC
TRBJ1-6	NA	TRBV5-5	NA	CASSLTRALPNSPLHF	TGTGCCAGCAGCTTAACGAGGGCCCTACCTAATTCACCCCTCCACTTT
TRBJ2-7	once	TRBV2	TRBD1	CASRDLGQIIYEQYF	TGTGCCAGCAGGGACCTGGGACAGATTATCTACGAGCAGTACTTC
TRBJ1-4	few	TRBV25-1	NA	CASGSSIEKLFF	TGTGCCAGCGGCAGCTCGATTGAAAAACTGTTTTTT
TRBJ1-2	once	TRBV10-3	NA	CASSYIQEGYTF	TGTGCCAGCAGTTACATTCAGGAGGGCTACACCTTC
TRBJ1-1	NA	TRBV10-3	NA	CAISESRDTEAFF	TGTGCCATCAGTGAGTCACGGGACACTGAAGCTTTCTTT
TRBJ2-3	few	TRBV10-3	NA	CASSEGMQQYF	TGTGCCAGCAGTGAGGGGATGCAGCAGTATTTT
TRBJ2-5	few	TRBV2	NA	CASSESSKPYQETQYF	TGTGCCAGCAGTGAGAGCTCAAAGCCGTACCAAGAGACCCAGTACTTC
TRBJ2-5	NA	TRBV29-1	NA	CSVDVGRETQYF	TGCAGCGTTGACGTGGGGCGGGAGACCCAGTACTTC
TRBJ2-5	NA	TRBV6-5	NA	CASSYNQETQYF	TGTGCCAGCAGTTACAACCAAGAGACCCAGTACTTC
TRBJ1-2	NA	TRBV24-1	NA	CAHGQSYGYTF	TGTGCTCATGGACAGAGCTATGGCTACACCTTC
TRBJ1-1	NA	TRBV20-1	NA	CSARGVRGGTEAFF	TGCAGTGCTAGAGGCGTGAGGGGTGGGACTGAAGCTTTCTTT
TRBJ1-6	NA	TRBV7-9	TRBD1	CASSQRTGTHYNSPLHF	TGTGCCAGCAGTCAAAGGACAGGGACTCACTATAATTCACCCCTCCACTTT
TRBJ1-2	NA	TRBV10-3	NA	CASSGRYMGYTF	TGTGCCAGCAGTGGGAGGTATATGGGCTACACCTTC
TRBJ1-1	once	TRBV25-1	NA	CASRGSMNTEAFF	TGTGCCAGCCGTGGCTCCATGAACACTGAAGCTTTCTTT
TRBJ1-1	NA	TRBV7-9	NA	CASSFLLNTEAFF	TGTGCCAGCAGCTTCCTCCTGAACACTGAAGCTTTCTTT
TRBJ1-5	few	TRBV2	NA	CASLGQANSNQPQHF	TGTGCCAGCCTGGGACAAGCAAACAGCAATCAGCCCCAGCATTTT
TRBJ2-7	few	TRBV7-8	NA	CASSSQTGFTYEQYF	TGTGCCAGCAGCTCACAAACGGGGTTTACCTACGAGCAGTACTTC
TRBJ1-5	NA	TRBV19	NA	CASSIENYQPQHF	TGTGCCAGTAGTATAGAGAACTATCAGCCCCAGCATTTT
TRBJ1-4	many	TRBV7-9	NA	CASSLVQGGEKLFF	TGTGCCAGCAGCTTAGTACAGGGAGGTGAAAAACTGTTTTTT
TRBJ1-3	NA	TRBV12-3/TRBV12-4	NA	CASSRTARSGNTIYF	TGTGCCAGCAGCCGGACAGCCCGCTCTGGAAACACCATATATTTT
TRBJ1-1	many	TRBV2	NA	CASSEEGPNTEAFF	TGTGCCAGCAGTGAAGAAGGACCAAACACTGAAGCTTTCTTT
TRBJ2-5	many	TRBV24-1	NA	CATSDPGDAGETQYF	TGTGCCACCAGTGACCCCGGAGATGCGGGGGAGACCCAGTACTTC
TRBJ1-5	NA	TRBV19	NA	CASSKAESQPQHF	TGTGCCAGTAGTAAGGCGGAATCCCAGCCCCAGCATTTT
TRBJ1-5	many	TRBV2	NA	CAVKTREEQPQHF	TGTGCCGTAAAGACCCGGGAGGAGCAGCCCCAGCATTTT
TRBJ1-6	many	TRBV2	TRBD1	CASSEVATGDSPLHF	TGTGCCAGCAGTGAAGTCGCTACAGGGGATTCACCCCTCCACTTT
TRBJ1-3	few	TRBV7-9	TRBD1	CASSSNRGPGNTIYF	TGTGCCAGCAGCTCAAACAGGGGACCTGGAAACACCATATATTTT
TRBJ1-4	NA	TRBV2	NA	CASKGPHNEKLFF	TGTGCCAGCAAAGGGCCTCATAATGAAAAACTGTTTTTT
TRBJ2-7	NA	TRBV6-2/TRBV6-3	NA	CASSSPEVEGDYEQYF	TGTGCCAGCAGTTCTCCTGAGGTGGAGGGGGACTACGAGCAGTACTTC
TRBJ2-7	few	TRBV19	TRBD2	CASSISGVSSYEQYF	TGTGCCAGTAGTATAAGCGGGGTGAGCTCCTACGAGCAGTACTTC
TRBJ1-2	NA	TRBV10-3	TRBD1	CASSNPGTGSHGYTF	TGTGCCAGCAGTAATCCCGGGACAGGGTCACATGGCTACACCTTC
TRBJ1-2	many	TRBV10-2	NA	CASTPGGVGYTF	TGCGCCAGTACTCCAGGAGGAGTAGGCTACACCTTC
TRBJ1-1	NA	TRBV7-9	NA	CASSLETGAEAFF	TGTGCCAGCAGCTTAGAGACAGGCGCTGAAGCTTTCTTT